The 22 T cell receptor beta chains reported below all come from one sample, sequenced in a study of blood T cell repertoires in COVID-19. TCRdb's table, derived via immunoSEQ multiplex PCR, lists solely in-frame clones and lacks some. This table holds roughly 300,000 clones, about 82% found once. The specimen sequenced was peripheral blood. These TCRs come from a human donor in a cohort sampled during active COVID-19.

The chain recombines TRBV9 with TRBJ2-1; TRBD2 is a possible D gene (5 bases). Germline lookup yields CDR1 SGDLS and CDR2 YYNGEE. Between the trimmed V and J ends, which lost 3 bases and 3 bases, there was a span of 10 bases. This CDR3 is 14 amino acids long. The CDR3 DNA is TGTGCCAGCAGCGGCAGCGGTTTCTACAATGAGCAGTTCTTC. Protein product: CASSGSGFYNEQFF. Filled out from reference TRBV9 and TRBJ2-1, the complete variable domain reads DSGVTQTPKHLITATGQRVTLRCSPRSGDLSVYWYQQSLDQGLQFLIQYYNGEERAKGNILERFSAQQFPDLHSELNLSSLELGDSALYFCASSGSGFYNEQFFGPGTRLTVL.

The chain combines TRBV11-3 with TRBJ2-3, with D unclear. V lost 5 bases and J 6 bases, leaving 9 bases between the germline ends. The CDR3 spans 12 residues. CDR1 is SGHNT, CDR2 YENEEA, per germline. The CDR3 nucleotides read TGTGCCAGCAGCGACATAAGGGATACGCAGTATTTT. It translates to CASSDIRDTQYF.

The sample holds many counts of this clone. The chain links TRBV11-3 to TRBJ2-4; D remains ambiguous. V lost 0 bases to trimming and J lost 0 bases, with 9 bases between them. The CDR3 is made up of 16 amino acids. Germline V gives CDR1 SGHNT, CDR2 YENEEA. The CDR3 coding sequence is TGTGCCAGCAGCTTAGACAACAGCTTAGCCAAAAACATTCAGTACTTC. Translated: CASSLDNSLAKNIQYF. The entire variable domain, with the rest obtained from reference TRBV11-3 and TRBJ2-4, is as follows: EAGVVQSPRYKIIEKKQPVAFWCNPISGHNTLYWYLQNLGQGPELLIRYENEEAVDDSQLPKDRFSAERLKGVDSTLKIQPAELGDSAVYLCASSLDNSLAKNIQYFGAGTRLSVL.

The CDR3 here is CASSLVSDEQFF. DNA for the CDR3: TGCGCCAGCAGCTTGGTGTCAGATGAGCAGTTCTTC. The chain employs TRBV5-1 and TRBJ2-1; D not resolved. Germline V CDR1 and CDR2: SGHRS, YFSETQ. Trimming removed 0 bases from V and 8 bases from J, with 6 bases in between. This CDR3 has 12 amino acids. The variable domain in full, with the rest retrieved from reference TRBV5-1 and TRBJ2-1, is KAGVTQTPRYLIKTRGQQVTLSCSPISGHRSVSWYQQTPGQGLQFLFEYFSETQRNKGNFPGRFSGRQFSNSRSEMNVSTLELGDSALYLCASSLVSDEQFFGPGTRLTVL.

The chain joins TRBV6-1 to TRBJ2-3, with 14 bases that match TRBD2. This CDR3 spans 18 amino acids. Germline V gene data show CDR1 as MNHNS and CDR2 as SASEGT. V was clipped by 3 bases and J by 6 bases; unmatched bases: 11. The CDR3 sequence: CASSDRLAGGERRDTQYF. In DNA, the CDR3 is TGTGCCAGCAGTGACCGACTAGCGGGGGGGGAGAGGCGGGATACGCAGTATTTT.

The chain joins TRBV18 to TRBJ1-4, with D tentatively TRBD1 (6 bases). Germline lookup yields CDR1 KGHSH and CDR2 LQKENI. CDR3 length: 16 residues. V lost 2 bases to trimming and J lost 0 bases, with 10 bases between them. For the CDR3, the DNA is TGTGCCAGCTCACCAGGACAGCTTGCAACTAATGAAAAACTGTTTTTT. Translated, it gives CASSPGQLATNEKLFF.

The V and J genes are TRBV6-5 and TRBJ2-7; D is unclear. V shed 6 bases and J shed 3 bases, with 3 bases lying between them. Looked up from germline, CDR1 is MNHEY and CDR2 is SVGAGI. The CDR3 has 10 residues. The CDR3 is CASSFYEQYF. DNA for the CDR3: TGTGCCAGCAGCTTCTACGAGCAGTACTTC.

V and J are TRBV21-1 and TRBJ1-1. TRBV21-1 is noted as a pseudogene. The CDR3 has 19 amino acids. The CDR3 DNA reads TGTGCCAGCAGCAAAGTTGGCAGTCTGAGACTAAGGTTAGGCGCTGAAGCTTTCTTT. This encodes CASSKVGSLRLRLGAEAFF.

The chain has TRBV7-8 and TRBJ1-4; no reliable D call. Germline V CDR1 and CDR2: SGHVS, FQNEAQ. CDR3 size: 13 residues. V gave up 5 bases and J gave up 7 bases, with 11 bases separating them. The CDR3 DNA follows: TGTGCCAGCAGCCCTGCGCTTGGTGAAAAACTGTTTTTT. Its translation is CASSPALGEKLFF.

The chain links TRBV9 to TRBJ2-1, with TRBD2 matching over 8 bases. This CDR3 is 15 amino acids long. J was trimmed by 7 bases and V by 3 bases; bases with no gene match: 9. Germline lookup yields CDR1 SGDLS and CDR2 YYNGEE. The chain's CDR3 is CASSEDGGARNEQFF. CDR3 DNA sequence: TGTGCCAGCAGCGAGGACGGGGGGGCCCGAAATGAGCAGTTCTTC.

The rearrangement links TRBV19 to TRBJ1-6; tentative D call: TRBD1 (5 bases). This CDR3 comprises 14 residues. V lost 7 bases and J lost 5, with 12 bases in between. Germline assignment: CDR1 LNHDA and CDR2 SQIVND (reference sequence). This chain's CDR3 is CASTQGSHNSPLHF. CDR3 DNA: TGTGCCAGTACGCAGGGTTCCCATAATTCACCCCTCCACTTT.

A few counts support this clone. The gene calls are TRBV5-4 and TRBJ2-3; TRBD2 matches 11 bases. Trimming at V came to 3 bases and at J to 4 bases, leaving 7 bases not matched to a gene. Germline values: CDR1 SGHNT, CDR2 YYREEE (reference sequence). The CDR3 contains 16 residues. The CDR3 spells CASSSRLAGPADTQYF. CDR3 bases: TGTGCCAGCAGCTCGAGACTAGCGGGGCCGGCAGATACGCAGTATTTT.

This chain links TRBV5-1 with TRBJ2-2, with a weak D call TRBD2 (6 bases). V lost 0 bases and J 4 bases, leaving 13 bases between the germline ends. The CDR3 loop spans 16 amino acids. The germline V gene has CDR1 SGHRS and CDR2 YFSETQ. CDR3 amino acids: CASSLGTGVGTGELFF. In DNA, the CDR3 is TGCGCCAGCAGCTTGGGTACGGGAGTGGGCACCGGGGAGCTGTTTTTT.

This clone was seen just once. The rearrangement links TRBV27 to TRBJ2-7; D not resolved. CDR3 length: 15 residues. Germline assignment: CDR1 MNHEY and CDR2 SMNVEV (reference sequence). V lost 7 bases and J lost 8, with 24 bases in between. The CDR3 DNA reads TGTGCCAGCATAAGCATAGGTGGGCCCCACGTTAAGCAGTACTTC. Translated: CASISIGGPHVKQYF.

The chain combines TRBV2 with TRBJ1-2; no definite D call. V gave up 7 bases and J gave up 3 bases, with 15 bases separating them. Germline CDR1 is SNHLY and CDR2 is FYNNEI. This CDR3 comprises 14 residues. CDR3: CASILSGGYYGYTF. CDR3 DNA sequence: TGTGCCAGCATCCTTTCAGGAGGCTACTATGGCTACACCTTC.

The CDR3 sequence: CASSRDKGYTF. The CDR3, as DNA: TGTGCCAGCAGCCGGGACAAAGGCTACACCTTC. The V gene is TRBV3-1 (or the pseudogene TRBV3-2), the J gene TRBJ1-2; D is perhaps TRBD1 (6 bases). The CDR3 loop spans 11 amino acids. The ends were cut back, 4 bases at V and 8 bases at J, with 8 bases in the middle. Germline V gene data show CDR1 as LGHDT and CDR2 as YNNKEL (reference sequence).

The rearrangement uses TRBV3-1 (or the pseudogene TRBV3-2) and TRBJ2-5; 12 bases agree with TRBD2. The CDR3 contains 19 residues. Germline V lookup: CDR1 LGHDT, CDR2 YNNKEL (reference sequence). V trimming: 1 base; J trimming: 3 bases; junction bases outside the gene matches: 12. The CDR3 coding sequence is TGTGCCAGCAGCCAAGGATGGGTGTCTAGCGGGGGGGTAGAAGAGACCCAGTACTTC. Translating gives CASSQGWVSSGGVEETQYF.

CDR3 protein: CASRKQGNYGYTF. The DNA for the CDR3 is TGTGCCAGCAGAAAACAGGGGAACTATGGCTACACCTTC. This rearrangement joins TRBV12-3 or TRBV12-4 to TRBJ1-2; 7 bases map to TRBD1. J lost 2 bases, V lost 6 bases, and 3 bases had no gene match. This CDR3 comprises 13 residues.

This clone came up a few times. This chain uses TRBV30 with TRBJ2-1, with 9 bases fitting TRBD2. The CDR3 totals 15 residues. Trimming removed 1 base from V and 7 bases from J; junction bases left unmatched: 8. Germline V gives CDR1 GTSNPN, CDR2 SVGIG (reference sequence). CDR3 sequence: CAWSGGLAVGNEQFF. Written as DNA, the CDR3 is TGTGCCTGGAGTGGGGGACTAGCTGTAGGAAATGAGCAGTTCTTC.

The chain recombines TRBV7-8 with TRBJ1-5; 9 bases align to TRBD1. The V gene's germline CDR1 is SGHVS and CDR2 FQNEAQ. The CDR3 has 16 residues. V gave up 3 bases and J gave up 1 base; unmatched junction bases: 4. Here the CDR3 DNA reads TGTGCCAGCAGCTTCCGGGACAGGGCCAGCAATCAGCCCCAGCATTTT. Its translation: CASSFRDRASNQPQHF. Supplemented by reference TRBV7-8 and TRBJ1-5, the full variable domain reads GAGVSQSPRYKVAKRGQDVALRCDPISGHVSLFWYQQALGQGPEFLTYFQNEAQLDKSGLPSDRFFAERPEGSVSTLKIQRTQQEDSAVYLCASSFRDRASNQPQHFGDGTRLSIL.

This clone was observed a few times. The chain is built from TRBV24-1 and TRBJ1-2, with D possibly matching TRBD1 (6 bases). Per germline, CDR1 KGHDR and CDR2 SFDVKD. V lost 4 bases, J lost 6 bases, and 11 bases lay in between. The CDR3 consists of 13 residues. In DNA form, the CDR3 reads TGTGCCACCAGTGACCGGACAGATGATGGCTACACCTTC. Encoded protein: CATSDRTDDGYTF.

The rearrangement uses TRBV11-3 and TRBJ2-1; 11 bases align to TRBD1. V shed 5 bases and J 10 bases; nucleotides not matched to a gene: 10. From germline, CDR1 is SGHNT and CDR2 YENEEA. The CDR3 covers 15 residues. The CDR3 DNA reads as TGTGCCAGCAGCCAAGACGGACAGGGGGCCAGAGAGCAGTTCTTC. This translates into CASSQDGQGAREQFF.